This T cell receptor beta chain is from a study of monozygotic twins with inflammatory bowel disease. CDR3 length: 15 residues. The V gene's germline CDR1 is LGHNA and CDR2 YNFKEQ. TCRdb reprocessed the 5' RACE reads and stores each CDR3 protein as one record, lacking DNA. Its table lists some 200,000 distinct CDR3 sequences. The chain combines TRBV4-2 with TRBJ1-1; TCRdb reports TRBD1, a call that lacks DNA to check it against. The source is a human donor with ulcerative colitis or Crohn's disease, or a healthy co-twin of an affected twin (not recorded which). Specimen: blood. CDR3 loop: CASSPPGTADTEAFF.